The T cell receptor beta chain described here comes from a study of T cell repertoires in cytomegalovirus infection. Background on the study: Used in the study were CMV epitopes, some recently identified and HLA-C-restricted, others well-studied and HLA-B-restricted.

In its sample, this clonotype was seen a few times. Its antigen remains unidentified. Study-level points and caveats: Carriers of CMV and the relevant HLA type were discriminated by public TCR beta frequency.

The CDR3 spans 15 residues. In germline, CDR1 is MNHEY, CDR2 SMNVEV (reference sequence). V lost 1 base and J lost 3, with 12 bases in between. TCRdb itself ran the reads through MiXCR, one entry per CDR3 protein. The data contain around 800,000 distinct CDR3 sequences, approximately 29% of them singletons. This TCR was recovered from a human donor in good health (CMV status not recorded). Some clones in this sample may be carry-over from other donors' samples. The material was cultured CD8+ T cells from PBMCs, obtained from culture after CMV antigen stimulation. The chain combines TRBV27 with TRBJ1-1; TRBD1 is a possible D gene (6 bases). CDR3 in amino acids: CASSLWGGLDTEAFF. The CDR3 nucleotides are TGTGCCAGCAGTTTATGGGGGGGCTTAGACACTGAAGCTTTCTTT.